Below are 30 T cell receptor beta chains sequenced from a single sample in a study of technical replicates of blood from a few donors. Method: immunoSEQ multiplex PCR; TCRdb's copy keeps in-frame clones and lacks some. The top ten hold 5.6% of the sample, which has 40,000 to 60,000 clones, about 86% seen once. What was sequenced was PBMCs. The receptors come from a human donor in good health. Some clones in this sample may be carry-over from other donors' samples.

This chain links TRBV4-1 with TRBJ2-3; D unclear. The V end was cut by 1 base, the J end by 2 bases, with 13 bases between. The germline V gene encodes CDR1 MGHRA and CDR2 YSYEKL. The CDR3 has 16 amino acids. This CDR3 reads CASSQGSISFTDTQYF. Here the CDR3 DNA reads TGCGCCAGCAGCCAAGGTAGTATTTCCTTCACAGATACGCAGTATTTT.

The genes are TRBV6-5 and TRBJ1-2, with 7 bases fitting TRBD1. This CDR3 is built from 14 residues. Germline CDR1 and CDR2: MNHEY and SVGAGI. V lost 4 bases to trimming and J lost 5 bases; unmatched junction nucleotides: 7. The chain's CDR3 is CASSSRQGVYGYTF. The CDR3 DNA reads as TGTGCCAGCAGTTCAAGACAGGGCGTATATGGCTACACCTTC.

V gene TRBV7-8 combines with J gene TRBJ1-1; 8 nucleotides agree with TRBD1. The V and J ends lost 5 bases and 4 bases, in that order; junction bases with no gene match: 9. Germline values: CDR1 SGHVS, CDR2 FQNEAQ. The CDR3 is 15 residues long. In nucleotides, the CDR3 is TGTGCCAGCAGCGCGTATGACAGGGGTTCCACTGAAGCTTTCTTT. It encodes CASSAYDRGSTEAFF.

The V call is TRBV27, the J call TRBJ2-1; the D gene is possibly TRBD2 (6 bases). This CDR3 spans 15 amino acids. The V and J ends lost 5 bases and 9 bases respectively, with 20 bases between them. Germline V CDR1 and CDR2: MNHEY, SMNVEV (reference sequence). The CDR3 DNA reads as TGTGCCAGCAGTAGGTGGGGCGGGACGGCGGTTGAGCAGTTCTTC. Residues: CASSRWGGTAVEQFF.

DNA of the CDR3: TGCGCCAGCAGCCAAGACGCCAGCGCAACCTACAATGAGCAGTTCTTC. Translating it yields CASSQDASATYNEQFF. The gene calls are TRBV4-1 and TRBJ2-1; D gene uncertain. Germline CDR1 and CDR2: MGHRA and YSYEKL. The CDR3 contains 16 residues. Trimming stripped 0 bases from V and 2 bases from J, with 11 bases between.

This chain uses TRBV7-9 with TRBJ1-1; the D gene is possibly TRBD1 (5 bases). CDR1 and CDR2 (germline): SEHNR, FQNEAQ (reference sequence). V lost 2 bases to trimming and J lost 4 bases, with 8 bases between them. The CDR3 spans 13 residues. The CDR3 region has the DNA TGTGCCAGCAGCTTATGGGGGGGCACTGAAGCTTTCTTT. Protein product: CASSLWGGTEAFF. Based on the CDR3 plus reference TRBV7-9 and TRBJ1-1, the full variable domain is DTGVSQNPRHKITKRGQNVTFRCDPISEHNRLYWYRQTLGQGPEFLTYFQNEAQLEKSRLLSDRFSAERPKGSFSTLEIQRTEQGDSAMYLCASSLWGGTEAFFGQGTRLTVV.

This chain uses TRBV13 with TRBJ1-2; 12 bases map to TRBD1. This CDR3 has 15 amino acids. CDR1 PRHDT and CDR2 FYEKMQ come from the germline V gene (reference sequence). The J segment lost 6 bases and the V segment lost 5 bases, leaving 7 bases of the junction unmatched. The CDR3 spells CASSLGQGAYDGYTF. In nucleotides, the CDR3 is TGTGCCAGCAGCCTGGGACAGGGGGCGTATGATGGCTACACCTTC.

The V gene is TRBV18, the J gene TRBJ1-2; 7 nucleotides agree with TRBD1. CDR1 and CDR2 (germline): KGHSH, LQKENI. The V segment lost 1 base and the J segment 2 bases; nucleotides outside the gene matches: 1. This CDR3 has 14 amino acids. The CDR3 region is CASSPRDSNYGYTF. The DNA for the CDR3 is TGTGCCAGCTCACCACGGGACAGCAACTATGGCTACACCTTC.

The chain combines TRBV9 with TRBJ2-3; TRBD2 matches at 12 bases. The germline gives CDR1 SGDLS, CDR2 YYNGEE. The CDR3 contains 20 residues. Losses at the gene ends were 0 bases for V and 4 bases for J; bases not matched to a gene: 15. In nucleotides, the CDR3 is TGTGCCAGCAGCGTAGATTTGGGGGACTCGGCTAGCGGGGGGGCAGATACGCAGTATTTT. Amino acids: CASSVDLGDSASGGADTQYF.

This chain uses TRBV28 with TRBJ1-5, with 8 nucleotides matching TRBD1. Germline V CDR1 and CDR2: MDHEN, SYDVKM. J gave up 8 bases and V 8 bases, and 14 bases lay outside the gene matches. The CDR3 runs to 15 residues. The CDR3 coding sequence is TGTGCCAGCTCGGGGGGAGGGACAGGCCGCGAGCCCCAGCATTTT. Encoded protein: CASSGGGTGREPQHF.

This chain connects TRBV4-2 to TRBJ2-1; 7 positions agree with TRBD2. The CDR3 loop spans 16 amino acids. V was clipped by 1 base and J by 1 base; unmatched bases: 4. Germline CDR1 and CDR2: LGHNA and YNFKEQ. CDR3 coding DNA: TGTGCCAGCAGCCAAGGACTAGCTGGGTCCTACAATGAGCAGTTCTTC. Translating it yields CASSQGLAGSYNEQFF.

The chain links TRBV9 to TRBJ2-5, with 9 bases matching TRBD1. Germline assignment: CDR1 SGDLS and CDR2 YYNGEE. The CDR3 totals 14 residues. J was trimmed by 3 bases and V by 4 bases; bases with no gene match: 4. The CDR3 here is CASSPWTGEETQYF. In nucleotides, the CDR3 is TGTGCCAGCAGCCCCTGGACAGGGGAAGAGACCCAGTACTTC.

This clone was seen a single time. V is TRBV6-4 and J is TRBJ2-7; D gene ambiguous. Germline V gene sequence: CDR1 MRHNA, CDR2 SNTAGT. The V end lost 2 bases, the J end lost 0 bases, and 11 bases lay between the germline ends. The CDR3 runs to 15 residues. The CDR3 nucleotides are TGTGCCAGCAGTGACCGCAGGCTTAGCTCCTACGAGCAGTACTTC. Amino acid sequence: CASSDRRLSSYEQYF.

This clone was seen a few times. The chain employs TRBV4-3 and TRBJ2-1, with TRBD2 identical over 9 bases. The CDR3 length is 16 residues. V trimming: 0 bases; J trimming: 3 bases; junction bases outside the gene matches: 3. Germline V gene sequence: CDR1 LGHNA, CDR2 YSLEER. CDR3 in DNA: TGCGCCAGCAGCCAAGAGCCGACTAGCGGCTACAATGAGCAGTTCTTC. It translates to CASSQEPTSGYNEQFF.

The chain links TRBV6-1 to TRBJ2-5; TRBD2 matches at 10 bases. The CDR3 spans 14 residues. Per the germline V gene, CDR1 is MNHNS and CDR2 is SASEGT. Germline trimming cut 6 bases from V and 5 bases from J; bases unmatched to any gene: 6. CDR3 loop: CASRPGTSAETQYF. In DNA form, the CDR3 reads TGTGCCAGCAGGCCCGGGACTAGCGCGGAGACCCAGTACTTC.

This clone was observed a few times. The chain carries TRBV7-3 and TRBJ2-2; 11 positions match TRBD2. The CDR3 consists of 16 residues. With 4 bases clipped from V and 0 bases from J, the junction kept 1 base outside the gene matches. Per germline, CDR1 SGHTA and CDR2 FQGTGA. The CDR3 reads CASSSSGRSNTGELFF. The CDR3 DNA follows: TGTGCCAGCAGCTCTAGCGGGAGGTCGAACACCGGGGAGCTGTTTTTT.

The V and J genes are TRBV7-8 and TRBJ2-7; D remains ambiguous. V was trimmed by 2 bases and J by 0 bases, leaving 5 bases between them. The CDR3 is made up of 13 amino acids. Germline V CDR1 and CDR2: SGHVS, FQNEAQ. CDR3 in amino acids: CASSLHSSYEQYF. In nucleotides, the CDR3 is TGTGCCAGCAGCTTACACAGCTCCTACGAGCAGTACTTC.

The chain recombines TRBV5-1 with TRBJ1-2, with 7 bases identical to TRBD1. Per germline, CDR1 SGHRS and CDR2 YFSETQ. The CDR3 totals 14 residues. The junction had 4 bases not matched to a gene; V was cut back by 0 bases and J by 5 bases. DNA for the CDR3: TGCGCCAGCAGCTTGGCCTCAGGGGGGTATGGCTACACCTTC. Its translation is CASSLASGGYGYTF.

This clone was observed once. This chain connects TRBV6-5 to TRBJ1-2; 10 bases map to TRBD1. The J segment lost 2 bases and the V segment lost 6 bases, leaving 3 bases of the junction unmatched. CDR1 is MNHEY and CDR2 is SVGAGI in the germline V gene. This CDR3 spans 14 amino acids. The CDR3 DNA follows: TGTGCCAGCAGGATGGGACAGGGGAACTATGGCTACACCTTC. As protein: CASRMGQGNYGYTF.

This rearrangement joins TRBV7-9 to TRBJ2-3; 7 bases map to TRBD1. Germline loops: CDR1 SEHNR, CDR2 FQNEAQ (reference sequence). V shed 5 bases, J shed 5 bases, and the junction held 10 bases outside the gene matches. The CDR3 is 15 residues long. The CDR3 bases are TGTGCCAGCAGCCTCACAGGGGCCGGTAAAGATACGCAGTATTTT. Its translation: CASSLTGAGKDTQYF.

CDR3 coding DNA: TGTGCCAGTAGTCCTTCCGGACAGGGCGCAGATACGCAGTATTTT. Its protein is CASSPSGQGADTQYF. V and J are TRBV19 and TRBJ2-3, with 8 bases aligning to TRBD1. CDR1 is LNHDA, CDR2 SQIVND, per germline (reference sequence). Germline trimming cut 5 bases from V and 4 bases from J; bases unmatched to any gene: 8. This CDR3 region has 15 residues.

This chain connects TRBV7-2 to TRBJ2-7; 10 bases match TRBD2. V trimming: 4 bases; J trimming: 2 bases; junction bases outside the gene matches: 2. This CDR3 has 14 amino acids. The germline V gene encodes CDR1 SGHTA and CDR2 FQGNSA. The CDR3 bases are TGTGCCAGCAGCTCCGGACTAGCGGCCTACGAGCAGTACTTC. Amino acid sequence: CASSSGLAAYEQYF.

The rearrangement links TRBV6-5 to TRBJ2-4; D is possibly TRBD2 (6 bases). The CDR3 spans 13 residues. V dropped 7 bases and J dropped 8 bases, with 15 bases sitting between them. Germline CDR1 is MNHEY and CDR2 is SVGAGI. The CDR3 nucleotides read TGTGCCAGCACCAAGACTTGGGGGGACATTCAGTACTTC. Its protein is CASTKTWGDIQYF.

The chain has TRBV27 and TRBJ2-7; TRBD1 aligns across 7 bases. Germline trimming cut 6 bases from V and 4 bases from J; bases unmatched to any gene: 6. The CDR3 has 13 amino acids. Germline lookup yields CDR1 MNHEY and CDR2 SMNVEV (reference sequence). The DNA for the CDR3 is TGTGCCAGCAGCAGACAGGGACAATACGAGCAGTACTTC. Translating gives CASSRQGQYEQYF.

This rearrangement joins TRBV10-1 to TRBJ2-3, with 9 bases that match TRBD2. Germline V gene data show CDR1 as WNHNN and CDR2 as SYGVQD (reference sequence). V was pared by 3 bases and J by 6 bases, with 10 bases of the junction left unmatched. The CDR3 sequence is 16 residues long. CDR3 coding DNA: TGCGCCAGCAGTGACCTCTGGGGCGGGAGGGTTGATACGCAGTATTTT. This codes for CASSDLWGGRVDTQYF.

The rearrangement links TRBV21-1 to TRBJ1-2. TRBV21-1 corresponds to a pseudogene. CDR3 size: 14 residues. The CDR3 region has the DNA TGTGCCAGCAGTCCGGGAGGGTTGGGCTATGGCTACACCTTC. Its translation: CASSPGGLGYGYTF.

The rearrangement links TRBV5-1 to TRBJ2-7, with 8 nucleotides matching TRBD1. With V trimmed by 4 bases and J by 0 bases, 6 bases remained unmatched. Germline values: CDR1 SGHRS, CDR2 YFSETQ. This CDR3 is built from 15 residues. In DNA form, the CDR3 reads TGCGCCAGCAGCGCCGGGGACAGGACCTCCTACGAGCAGTACTTC. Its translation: CASSAGDRTSYEQYF.

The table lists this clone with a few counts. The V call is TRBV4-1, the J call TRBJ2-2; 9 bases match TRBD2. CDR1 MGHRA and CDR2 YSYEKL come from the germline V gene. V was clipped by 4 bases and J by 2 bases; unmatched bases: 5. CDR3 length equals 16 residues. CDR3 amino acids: CASSLGLARNTGELFF. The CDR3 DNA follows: TGCGCCAGCAGCCTTGGACTAGCGCGCAACACCGGGGAGCTGTTTTTT.

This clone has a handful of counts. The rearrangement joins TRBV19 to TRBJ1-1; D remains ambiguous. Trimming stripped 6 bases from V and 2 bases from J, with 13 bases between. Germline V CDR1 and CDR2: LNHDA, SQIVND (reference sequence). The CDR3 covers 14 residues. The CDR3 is CASSSSWGNTEAFF. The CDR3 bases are TGTGCCAGTAGCTCTAGCTGGGGTAACACTGAAGCTTTCTTT. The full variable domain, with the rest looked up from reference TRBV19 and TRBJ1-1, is DGGITQSPKYLFRKEGQNVTLSCEQNLNHDAMYWYRQDPGQGLRLIYYSQIVNDFQKGDIAEGYSVSREKKESFPLTVTSAQKNPTAFYLCASSSSWGNTEAFFGQGTRLTVV.

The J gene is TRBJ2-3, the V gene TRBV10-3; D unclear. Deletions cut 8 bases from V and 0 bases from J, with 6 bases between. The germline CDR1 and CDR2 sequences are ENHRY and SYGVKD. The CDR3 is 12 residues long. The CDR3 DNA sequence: TGTGCCATCTCCCTTAGCACAGATACGCAGTATTTT. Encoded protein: CAISLSTDTQYF.